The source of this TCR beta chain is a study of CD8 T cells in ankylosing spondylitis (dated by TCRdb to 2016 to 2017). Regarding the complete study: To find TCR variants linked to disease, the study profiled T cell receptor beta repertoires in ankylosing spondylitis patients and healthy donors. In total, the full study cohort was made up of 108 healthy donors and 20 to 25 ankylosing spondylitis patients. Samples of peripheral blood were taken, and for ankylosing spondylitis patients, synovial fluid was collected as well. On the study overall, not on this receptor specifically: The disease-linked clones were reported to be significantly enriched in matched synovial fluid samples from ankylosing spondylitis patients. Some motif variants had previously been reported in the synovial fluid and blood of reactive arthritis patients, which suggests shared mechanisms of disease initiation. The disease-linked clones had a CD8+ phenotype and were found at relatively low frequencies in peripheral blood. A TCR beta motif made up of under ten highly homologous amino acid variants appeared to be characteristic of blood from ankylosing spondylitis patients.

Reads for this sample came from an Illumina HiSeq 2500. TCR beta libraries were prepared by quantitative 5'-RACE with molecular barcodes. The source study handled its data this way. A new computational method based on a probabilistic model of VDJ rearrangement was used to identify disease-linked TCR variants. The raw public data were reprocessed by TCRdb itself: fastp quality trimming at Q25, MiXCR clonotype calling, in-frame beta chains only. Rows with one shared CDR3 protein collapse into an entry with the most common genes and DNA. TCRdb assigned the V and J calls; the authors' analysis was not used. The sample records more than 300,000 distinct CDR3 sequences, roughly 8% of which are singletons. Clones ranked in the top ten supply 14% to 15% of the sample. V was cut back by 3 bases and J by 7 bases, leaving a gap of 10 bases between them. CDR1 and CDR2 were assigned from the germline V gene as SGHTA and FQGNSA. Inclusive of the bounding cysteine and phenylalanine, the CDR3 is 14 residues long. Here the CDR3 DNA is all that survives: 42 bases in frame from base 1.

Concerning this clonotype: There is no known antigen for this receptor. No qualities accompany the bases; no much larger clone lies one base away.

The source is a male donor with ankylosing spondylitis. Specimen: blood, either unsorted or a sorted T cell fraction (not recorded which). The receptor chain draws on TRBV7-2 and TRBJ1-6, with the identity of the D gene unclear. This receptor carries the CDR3 CASSLRRTNSPLHF. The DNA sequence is TGTGCCAGCAGCTTGAGGAGAACGAATTCACCCCTCCACTTT.